Listed here is a single T cell receptor (beta chain). These data are taken from a study of blood T cell repertoires in COVID-19. This CDR3 is 15 amino acids long. V trimming: 4 bases; J trimming: 3 bases; junction bases outside the gene matches: 3. Germline V gives CDR1 SGHDN, CDR2 FVKESK. In the original processing: Amplifying reference gene primers gave estimates of nucleated cell counts. TCRdb's copy holds only in-frame clones and misses some; the assay was immunoSEQ multiplex PCR. V and J calls and clone size come straight from that table; D and trimming were deduced from the DNA. The table lists 250,000 to 300,000 clones, about 89% of them singletons, with 2% to 2.5% in the top ten.

The sequencing input was peripheral blood. This sequence was found in a woman between 25 and 40 years old with COVID-19, enrolled during active disease. J is TRBJ2-2 and V is TRBV14; 9 bases match TRBD1. CDR3 region: CASSRWTGDTGELFF. CDR3 sequence (DNA): TGTGCCAGCAGCCGATGGACAGGGGACACCGGGGAGCTGTTTTTT.